The 24 T cell receptor beta chains given below trace back to one sample, sequenced in a study of T-cell memory formation after mild COVID-19 (dated by TCRdb to the early 2020s). Libraries were built with 5' RACE. TCRdb lists the instrument as Illumina NovaSeq 6000. TCRdb reanalyzed the raw reads on its own, using fastp at Q25 for trimming and MiXCR for clone calling, and kept in-frame beta chains. Every entry covers one CDR3 protein and lists the most common genes and DNA from its rows. The sample table contains 350,000 or so distinct CDR3 sequences; only one count was recorded for over 10% of them. About 20% of the sample goes to the ten largest clones. Sequencing was performed on PBMCs or a T cell subset sorted from them (not recorded which). Receptors were obtained from a man in his late teens or twenties who had mild COVID-19 (a few samples of this study predate the infection). The sample titles of this study are shuffled in the database, so cell type and time point are left out; the donor was told from shared clones.

This chain's CDR3 is CASTYREDTQYF. CDR3 sequence (DNA): TGTGCCAGCACTTACAGGGAGGATACGCAGTATTTT. This rearrangement joins TRBV11-1 to TRBJ2-3, with D possibly matching TRBD1 (6 bases). Germline CDR1 is SGHAT and CDR2 is FQDESV (reference sequence). The CDR3 has 12 residues. The V gene lost 7 bases and the J gene lost 6 bases, with 11 bases spanning the gap.

The sample holds a few counts of this clonotype. This chain connects TRBV10-3 to TRBJ2-3, with a tentative D call TRBD1 (5 bases). Germline V lookup: CDR1 ENHRY, CDR2 SYGVKD. V lost 7 bases and J lost 4, with 15 bases in between. This CDR3 has 14 residues. This CDR3 reads CAINPGFVADTQYF. The CDR3 region has the DNA TGTGCCATCAACCCAGGGTTTGTAGCAGATACGCAGTATTTT.

This rearrangement joins TRBV21-1 to TRBJ1-2. TRBV21-1 is shown as a pseudogene. The CDR3 totals 14 residues. DNA for the CDR3: TGTGCCAGCATCTATGATCCCACGGGCTATGGCTACACCTTC. Residues: CASIYDPTGYGYTF.

This rearrangement joins TRBV4-2 to TRBJ1-2, with a weak D call TRBD1 (6 bases). CDR3 length: 15 amino acids. Trimming shortened V by 2 bases and J by 7 bases, and 17 bases separated the two germline ends. From germline, CDR1 is LGHNA and CDR2 YNFKEQ. Written as DNA, the CDR3 is TGTGCCAGCAGCCAAAACAGGGACCCCTTTAGTGGCTACACCTTC. Its translation is CASSQNRDPFSGYTF.

This rearrangement joins TRBV7-9 to TRBJ1-1, with unresolved D. The germline gives CDR1 SEHNR, CDR2 FQNEAQ (reference sequence). CDR3 length: 14 amino acids. Trimming stripped 1 base from V and 1 base from J, with 7 bases between. CDR3 protein: CASSLGNENTEAFF. For the CDR3, the DNA is TGTGCCAGCAGCTTAGGAAACGAGAACACTGAAGCTTTCTTT.

This chain's CDR3 is CASSQTGTTSHVELFF. CDR3 sequence (DNA): TGTGCCAGCAGTCAGACCGGGACTACAAGCCACGTGGAGCTGTTTTTT. This chain links TRBV21-1 with TRBJ2-2; the table's D call of TRBD2 was not tested on the DNA. TRBV21-1 is listed as a pseudogene. The CDR3 sequence is 16 residues long.

This chain joins TRBV5-6 and TRBJ2-3, with 7 bases that match TRBD2. The J segment lost 1 base and the V segment lost 1 base, leaving 3 bases of the junction unmatched. The CDR3 consists of 15 residues. Germline V gene sequence: CDR1 SGHDT, CDR2 YYEEEE. This CDR3 is CASSLLTSGTDTQYF. The CDR3 DNA is TGTGCCAGCAGCTTGCTAACTAGCGGCACAGATACGCAGTATTTT.

V and J are TRBV7-2 and TRBJ1-5; D gene unclear. The CDR3 is 15 amino acids. V was shortened by 1 base and J by 4 bases, with 11 bases between the two germline ends. Looked up from germline, CDR1 is SGHTA and CDR2 is FQGNSA. CDR3 loop: CASSLVLQSNQPQHF. Written as DNA, the CDR3 is TGTGCCAGCAGCTTAGTATTGCAGAGTAATCAGCCCCAGCATTTT.

This clonotype appeared many times. V usage is TRBV7-9 and J usage is TRBJ2-1, with 7 positions matching TRBD1. This CDR3 region has 16 residues. In germline, CDR1 is SEHNR, CDR2 FQNEAQ (reference sequence). V lost 0 bases, J lost 1 base, and 3 bases stayed unmatched. CDR3 DNA sequence: TGTGCCAGCAGCTTAGCAGGGGGCGCATCCTACAATGAGCAGTTCTTC. It is translated as CASSLAGGASYNEQFF.

In this sample, this clonotype turned up a few times. The CDR3 DNA follows: TGTGCCAGCAGTTTAACAGGCCGCAGGGAGACCCAGTACTTC. This gives the protein CASSLTGRRETQYF. The chain is built from TRBV12-3 or TRBV12-4 and TRBJ2-5; a possible D gene is TRBD1 (5 bases). The CDR3 consists of 14 residues. Trimming pared 2 bases from V and 5 bases from J, leaving 12 bases between.

J is TRBJ2-5 and V is TRBV20-1; 7 nucleotides line up with TRBD1. Germline CDR1 is DFQATT and CDR2 is SNEGSKA (reference sequence). V lost 0 bases and J lost 6; bases outside the gene matches: 4. This CDR3 comprises 13 residues. Written as DNA, the CDR3 is TGCAGTGCTAGAGAAGGGGGCCTGAAGACCCAGTACTTC. This sequence encodes CSAREGGLKTQYF.

The sample holds a few counts of this clonotype. This chain links TRBV7-8 with TRBJ2-5, with TRBD2 as a possible D gene (5 bases). Trimming cost V 6 bases and J 3 bases, with 14 bases left between them. This CDR3 is built from 14 residues. Germline-derived CDR1 and CDR2 are SGHVS and FQNEAQ. This CDR3 is CASSSRGLEETQYF. The CDR3 region has the DNA TGTGCCAGCAGTAGTCGAGGACTGGAAGAGACCCAGTACTTC.

This clonotype has at least ten counts. The V and J genes are TRBV5-1 and TRBJ2-5; maybe TRBD2 (7 bases). Per the germline V gene, CDR1 is SGHRS and CDR2 is YFSETQ. V was shortened by 4 bases and J by 5 bases, with 15 bases between the two germline ends. This CDR3 region has 14 residues. The CDR3 loop is CASSDGGAGETQYF. The CDR3 DNA reads as TGCGCCAGCAGCGATGGGGGGGCTGGTGAGACCCAGTACTTC. Complete variable domain (other parts from reference TRBV5-1 and TRBJ2-5): KAGVTQTPRYLIKTRGQQVTLSCSPISGHRSVSWYQQTPGQGLQFLFEYFSETQRNKGNFPGRFSGRQFSNSRSEMNVSTLELGDSALYLCASSDGGAGETQYFGPGTRLLVL.

This clonotype is a singleton in its sample. The chain couples TRBV6-5 to TRBJ1-5, with D maybe TRBD1 (5 bases). Germline CDR1 and CDR2: MNHEY and SVGAGI. V was clipped by 7 bases and J by 6 bases, with 19 bases between them. This CDR3 has 15 residues. The CDR3 bases are TGTGCCAGCATCCCGGGCGAGGGACTCGTTCAGCCCCAGCATTTT. As protein: CASIPGEGLVQPQHF.

This clonotype has just a few counts. Written as DNA, the CDR3 is TGTGCCAGCAGCTTAGGCTTGGCCTTGGACTATGGCTACACCTTC. Amino acids: CASSLGLALDYGYTF. The gene calls are TRBV7-9 and TRBJ1-2; no definite D call. This CDR3 is 15 amino acids long. The germline gives CDR1 SEHNR, CDR2 FQNEAQ (reference sequence). V dropped 1 base and J dropped 3 bases, with 12 bases sitting between them.

This clonotype was picked up a small number of times. The chain links TRBV5-4 to TRBJ1-1; TRBD1 matches 8 bases. The CDR3 consists of 12 residues. J lost 11 bases, V lost 1 base, and 4 bases had no gene match. CDR1 is SGHNT, CDR2 YYREEE, per germline (reference sequence). CDR3 bases: TGTGCCAGCAGCTTGAACCGGGACAGGGCTTTCTTT. As protein: CASSLNRDRAFF.

V gene TRBV6-6 combines with J gene TRBJ1-5; a weak D match, TRBD1 (5 bases). Germline V lookup: CDR1 MNHNY, CDR2 SVGAGI (reference sequence). This CDR3 region has 15 residues. V lost 6 bases and J lost 0, with 12 bases in between. The CDR3 nucleotides are TGTGCCAGCAGCGGTCGGGGGTATAGCAATCAGCCCCAGCATTTT. Its protein is CASSGRGYSNQPQHF.

This clonotype was seen more than once but under ten times. The chain recombines TRBV4-3 with TRBJ1-5; D is unresolved. V gave up 11 bases and J gave up 3 bases, with 29 bases separating them. CDR3 length: 18 amino acids. CDR1 is LGHNA, CDR2 YSLEER, per germline. CDR3 amino acids: CAVVEVGDPQDHNQPQHF. The CDR3 DNA reads TGCGCCGTCGTAGAGGTCGGCGACCCTCAGGACCACAATCAGCCCCAGCATTTT.

This rearrangement joins TRBV10-2 to TRBJ2-1, with 11 bases identical to TRBD2. V was pared by 6 bases and J by 8 bases, with 6 bases of the junction left unmatched. This CDR3 is 14 amino acids long. CDR1 WSHSY and CDR2 SAAADI come from the germline V gene. The CDR3 loop is CASRASGGSYEQFF. The CDR3 DNA reads TGCGCCAGCAGAGCTAGCGGGGGGAGTTATGAGCAGTTCTTC.

J is TRBJ2-1 and V is TRBV7-9; 8 nucleotides match TRBD1. The V and J ends lost 5 bases and 4 bases, in that order; junction bases with no gene match: 10. CDR1 SEHNR and CDR2 FQNEAQ come from the germline V gene (reference sequence). The CDR3 has 16 amino acids. CDR3 in amino acids: CASSAYRDRLYNEQFF. In nucleotides, the CDR3 is TGTGCCAGCAGCGCCTACCGGGACAGGCTTTACAATGAGCAGTTCTTC.

The sample holds a few counts of this clonotype. This chain links TRBV6-5 with TRBJ2-7; no clear D. From germline, CDR1 is MNHEY and CDR2 SVGAGI. The CDR3 length is 13 residues. The V end lost 5 bases, the J end lost 6 bases, and 14 bases lay between the germline ends. The CDR3 region has the DNA TGTGCCAGCAGTCCGCGGATTGAAGCCGAGCAGTACGTC. Translated: CASSPRIEAEQYV.

This clonotype came up a few times. The CDR3 nucleotides are TGCGCCAGCAGCTTGGGTTGGGCCAGGGAGACGTATTTT. Its translation is CASSLGWARETYF. V is TRBV4-1 and J is TRBJ2-3, with D possibly called TRBD1 or TRBD2 (5 bases each). V lost 5 bases and J lost 14, with 20 bases in between. The CDR3 consists of 13 residues. CDR1 is MGHRA, CDR2 YSYEKL, per germline.

This clonotype was observed a handful of times. This chain joins TRBV27 and TRBJ1-1; D is undetermined. This CDR3 contains 14 residues. CDR1 is MNHEY and CDR2 is SMNVEV in the germline V gene (reference sequence). Trimming removed 5 bases at V and 4 bases at J, with 14 bases between. The CDR3 is CASSERTLGTEAFF. Here the CDR3 DNA reads TGTGCCAGCAGTGAGCGCACGTTGGGCACTGAAGCTTTCTTT.

The rearrangement joins TRBV11-1 to TRBJ2-5; D perhaps matches TRBD2 (5 bases). The CDR3 loop spans 14 amino acids. Trimming removed 5 bases from V and 1 base from J, with 11 bases in between. Germline CDR1 reads SGHAT; CDR2 reads FQDESV (reference sequence). The CDR3 is CASSRSRAQETQYF. Written as DNA, the CDR3 is TGTGCCAGCAGCCGATCGCGGGCCCAAGAGACCCAGTACTTC.